These 18 T cell receptor beta chains were all obtained from the same sample, sequenced in a study of response to subunit inactivated influenza vaccine. TCRdb called the RT-PCR reads again in MiXCR, with one record for every CDR3 protein. The sample yields just under 550,000 distinct CDR3 sequences, roughly a quarter seen once. A further study also used this sample, focusing on T cells expressing NK-cell markers. From that study: 5'RACE template switching with UMIs generated TCR beta cDNA.

The sequenced sample was CD4+ T cells sorted from PBMCs, obtained 11 to 12 days after vaccination. The receptors shown here come from a man aged 45 to 65 who received an inactivated influenza vaccine.

CDR3: CATSDLMGGETQYF. The CDR3 DNA follows: TGTGCCACCAGTGATTTGATGGGAGGGGAGACCCAGTACTTC. The rearrangement joins TRBV24-1 to TRBJ2-5; 7 bases match TRBD2. Germline lookup yields CDR1 KGHDR and CDR2 SFDVKD. V gave up 0 bases and J gave up 5 bases; unmatched junction bases: 2. The CDR3 contains 14 residues.

This clonotype has only a few counts. This rearrangement joins TRBV2 to TRBJ2-5; D uncertain. Germline-derived CDR1 and CDR2 are SNHLY and FYNNEI. The CDR3 runs to 12 residues. With 7 bases removed from V and 1 base from J, the gap between germline ends came to 7 bases. The CDR3 DNA reads TGTGCCAGCAATAGACCCCAAGAGACCCAGTACTTC. Translating it yields CASNRPQETQYF. Full variable domain (missing parts from reference TRBV2 and TRBJ2-5): EPEVTQTPSHQVTQMGQEVILRCVPISNHLYFYWYRQILGQKVEFLVSFYNNEISEKSEIFDDQFSVERPDGSNFTLKIRSTKLEDSAMYFCASNRPQETQYFGPGTRLLVL.

This clonotype has more than one count but fewer than ten. The chain employs TRBV2 and TRBJ2-7; tentatively, D is TRBD1 (6 bases). V was shortened by 10 bases and J by 7 bases, with 17 bases between the two germline ends. The CDR3 consists of 12 residues. CDR1 is SNHLY and CDR2 is FYNNEI in the germline V gene. CDR3: CANSQGRQEQYF. CDR3 DNA: TGTGCCAATTCACAGGGACGGCAGGAGCAGTACTTC. Drawing the rest from reference TRBV2 and TRBJ2-7, the complete variable domain is EPEVTQTPSHQVTQMGQEVILRCVPISNHLYFYWYRQILGQKVEFLVSFYNNEISEKSEIFDDQFSVERPDGSNFTLKIRSTKLEDSAMYFCANSQGRQEQYFGPGTRLTVT.

This clonotype was counted between two and nine times. The chain combines TRBV2 with TRBJ2-4; D may match TRBD1 or TRBD2 (6 bases each). Germline CDR1 and CDR2: SNHLY and FYNNEI. Trimming removed 6 bases from V and 5 bases from J, with 14 bases in between. The length of the CDR3 is 14 residues. The CDR3 DNA follows: TGTGCCAGCAGCGCTAAGGGGGGAGAAAACATTCAGTACTTC. This gives the protein CASSAKGGENIQYF.

This clonotype was counted between two and nine times. The CDR3 sequence: CASSWSRRGSTDTQYF. As DNA, the CDR3 is TGTGCCAGCAGTTGGTCGCGGCGGGGGAGCACAGATACGCAGTATTTT. The chain joins TRBV6-2 or TRBV6-3 to TRBJ2-3, with 7 bases matching TRBD2. The CDR3 loop spans 16 amino acids. Germline-derived CDR1 and CDR2 are MNHEY and SVGEGT. The V gene end was trimmed by 4 bases and the J gene end by 0 bases; junction bases not matched to a gene: 7.

The CDR3 loop reads CASRENSGPGTDTQYF. CDR3 nucleotide sequence: TGCGCCAGCAGAGAAAATAGCGGGCCTGGCACAGATACGCAGTATTTT. The chain joins TRBV5-1 to TRBJ2-3; 7 bases fit TRBD2. The J segment lost 1 base and the V segment lost 5 bases, leaving 10 bases of the junction unmatched. CDR1 and CDR2 from the germline V gene are SGHRS and YFSETQ. The CDR3 runs 16 residues. Filled out from reference TRBV5-1 and TRBJ2-3, the complete variable domain reads KAGVTQTPRYLIKTRGQQVTLSCSPISGHRSVSWYQQTPGQGLQFLFEYFSETQRNKGNFPGRFSGRQFSNSRSEMNVSTLELGDSALYLCASRENSGPGTDTQYFGPGTRLTVL.

A few counts support this clonotype. The V call is TRBV7-2, the J call TRBJ1-2; 7 nucleotides line up with TRBD1. After removal of 5 bases from V and 2 bases from J, the junction contained 8 bases not matched to a gene. Germline CDR1 and CDR2: SGHTA and FQGNSA. This CDR3 is built from 15 residues. The CDR3, as DNA: TGTGCCAGCAGCCTCGTCATGGGACAGAACTATGGCTACACCTTC. Translated: CASSLVMGQNYGYTF.

This clonotype was picked up a small number of times. This chain joins TRBV2 and TRBJ2-2, with D possibly TRBD1 on 5 matching bases. Germline CDR1 reads SNHLY; CDR2 reads FYNNEI. This CDR3 is built from 14 residues. V lost 4 bases and J lost 7, with 13 bases in between. The CDR3 is CASSGAGKIGELFF. The CDR3 DNA is TGTGCCAGCAGTGGGGCAGGGAAGATCGGGGAGCTGTTTTTT. Variable domain in full (rest from reference TRBV2 and TRBJ2-2): EPEVTQTPSHQVTQMGQEVILRCVPISNHLYFYWYRQILGQKVEFLVSFYNNEISEKSEIFDDQFSVERPDGSNFTLKIRSTKLEDSAMYFCASSGAGKIGELFFGEGSRLTVL.

The CDR3 nucleotides are TGTGCCATCAGTGAGCGCGGGGCATCTATTGATGGCTACACCTTC. Encoded protein: CAISERGASIDGYTF. The chain recombines TRBV10-3 with TRBJ1-2, with D tentatively TRBD1 (5 bases). The CDR3 is made up of 15 amino acids. The ends were cut back, 2 bases at V and 6 bases at J, with 16 bases in the middle. Germline V gene lookup returns CDR1 ENHRY and CDR2 SYGVKD.

The sample holds many counts of this clonotype. The chain combines TRBV11-2 with TRBJ2-2; D may be TRBD1 (6 bases). The germline CDR1 and CDR2 sequences are SGHAT and FQNNGV. V lost 1 base to trimming and J lost 5 bases, with 11 bases between them. The CDR3 is made up of 15 amino acids. CDR3: CASSLGRTVTGELFF. In DNA, the CDR3 is TGTGCCAGCAGCTTAGGAAGGACAGTAACCGGGGAGCTGTTTTTT.

This clonotype showed up just a few times. The chain has TRBV30 and TRBJ1-1; D not certain. The CDR3 spans 12 residues. V was shortened by 2 bases and J by 7 bases, with 11 bases between the two germline ends. Germline V gene lookup returns CDR1 GTSNPN and CDR2 SVGIG (reference sequence). CDR3 sequence (DNA): TGTGCCTGGAGTCGTCCCTGGGGTGAAGCTTTCTTT. Residues: CAWSRPWGEAFF.

This clonotype was counted many times. The rearrangement joins TRBV10-3 to TRBJ2-2; D is unclear. CDR3 length equals 11 residues. Germline assignment: CDR1 ENHRY and CDR2 SYGVKD. Trimming removed 8 bases at V and 6 bases at J, with 7 bases between. In DNA, the CDR3 is TGTGCCATCGGTTCCTCCGGGGAGCTGTTTTTT. Amino acids: CAIGSSGELFF.

The chain carries TRBV11-2 and TRBJ2-5, with a possible D match to TRBD2 (6 bases). V lost 3 bases and J lost 5, with 34 bases in between. This CDR3 is 21 amino acids long. Germline assignment: CDR1 SGHAT and CDR2 FQNNGV. This chain's CDR3 is CASSFKYGGSPTTQNRETQYF. CDR3 coding DNA: TGTGCCAGCAGCTTTAAATACGGGGGATCACCCACTACTCAAAATAGGGAGACCCAGTACTTC. Looking up the rest from reference TRBV11-2 and TRBJ2-5 gives the full variable domain: EAGVAQSPRYKIIEKRQSVAFWCNPISGHATLYWYQQILGQGPKLLIQFQNNGVVDDSQLPKDRFSAERLKGVDSTLKIQPAKLEDSAVYLCASSFKYGGSPTTQNRETQYFGPGTRLLVL.

In this sample, this clonotype turned up a few times. The chain employs TRBV20-1 and TRBJ1-1; D unclear. From germline, CDR1 is DFQATT and CDR2 SNEGSKA (reference sequence). The CDR3 covers 14 residues. The V and J ends lost 4 bases and 4 bases respectively, with 16 bases between them. The CDR3 DNA is TGCAGTGCTAATTTGGGCCCACGGGGCACTGAAGCTTTCTTT. The encoded protein is CSANLGPRGTEAFF.

This clonotype was seen a few times. The rearrangement uses TRBV29-1 and TRBJ2-7, with TRBD2 matching over 7 bases. Losses at the gene ends were 0 bases for V and 5 bases for J; bases not matched to a gene: 10. CDR3 length: 15 residues. Germline V CDR1 and CDR2: SQVTM, ANQGSEA. This CDR3 reads CSVEDRTRMGHEQYF. The CDR3 coding sequence is TGCAGCGTTGAAGATCGGACTAGAATGGGCCACGAGCAGTACTTC.

V and J are TRBV6-2 or TRBV6-3 and TRBJ1-2; no firm D call. Germline V gene lookup returns CDR1 MNHEY and CDR2 SVGEGT. The CDR3 totals 15 residues. The V end was cut by 7 bases, the J end by 5 bases, with 20 bases between. In DNA form, the CDR3 reads TGTGCCAGCACCCGAATTGGGCGCTTGACGTATGGCTACACCTTC. It is translated as CASTRIGRLTYGYTF.

The rearrangement uses TRBV7-8 and TRBJ1-1; D unclear. The CDR3 has 13 amino acids. The germline V and J ends were trimmed by 1 base and 8 bases, with 11 bases remaining between them. The germline V gene has CDR1 SGHVS and CDR2 FQNEAQ. The DNA of the CDR3 is TGTGCCAGCAGCTTAGAATTCGGGGAGGAAGCTTTCTTT. Translating gives CASSLEFGEEAFF.

This clonotype was observed a few times. The rearrangement links TRBV10-3 to TRBJ1-4, with TRBD1 matching 9 bases. Germline-derived CDR1 and CDR2 are ENHRY and SYGVKD. Trimming removed 6 bases from V and 8 bases from J; junction bases left unmatched: 7. The CDR3 spans 14 residues. The CDR3 DNA reads as TGTGCCATCAGCGGACAGGGGACGGGGGAAAAACTGTTTTTT. Amino acid sequence: CAISGQGTGEKLFF.